One sample yielded the 24 T cell receptor beta chains listed below, sequenced in a study of T-cell reconstitution after alpha-beta-depleted transplantation in children. The TCRbeta library was prepared with unique molecular identifiers. TCRdb ran MiXCR on the PCR reads and lists one entry per CDR3 protein. The data contain about 1,000,000 distinct CDR3 sequences, around 30% of them seen just once; the ten biggest clones take up about 28%. The specimen was PBMCs, mostly from graft donor cells, collected 360 days after TCRalphabeta/CD19-depleted stem cell transplant. The origin of the receptors is a boy in the first two years of life who had a stem cell transplant for SCID, so the T cells may come from the graft donor.

The V call is TRBV12-3 or TRBV12-4, the J call TRBJ2-5; 9 nucleotides match TRBD1. The V gene end was trimmed by 5 bases and the J gene end by 2 bases; junction bases not matched to a gene: 6. CDR3 length: 15 amino acids. CDR3 loop: CASSLGQGWQETQYF. CDR3 nucleotide sequence: TGTGCCAGCAGTCTCGGACAGGGGTGGCAAGAGACCCAGTACTTC.

This clonotype was seen only a few times. J is TRBJ1-4 and V is TRBV4-1; 8 bases align to TRBD1. The CDR3 contains 18 residues. Germline V gives CDR1 MGHRA, CDR2 YSYEKL. With 2 bases clipped from V and 0 bases from J, the junction kept 8 bases outside the gene matches. The CDR3, as DNA: TGCGCCAGCAGCCAACGAGCAGGGGGCCCCGCAACTAATGAAAAACTGTTTTTT. This codes for CASSQRAGGPATNEKLFF.

The chain links TRBV7-8 to TRBJ1-5; D is ambiguous. V lost 0 bases to trimming and J lost 4 bases, with 10 bases between them. Germline V lookup: CDR1 SGHVS, CDR2 FQNEAQ. This CDR3 comprises 15 residues. CDR3 sequence (DNA): TGTGCCAGCAGCTTAGCGTGGCAAACTAATCAGCCCCAGCATTTT. It yields the protein CASSLAWQTNQPQHF.

This clonotype has more than one count but fewer than ten. The CDR3 loop reads CASSLSGVEQYF. CDR3 DNA sequence: TGTGCCAGCAGCTTGTCAGGGGTCGAGCAGTACTTC. The V and J genes are TRBV7-2 and TRBJ2-7; possible D gene TRBD1, 6 bases. The germline V gene has CDR1 SGHTA and CDR2 FQGNSA. This CDR3 comprises 12 residues. V lost 3 bases and J lost 6, with 9 bases in between.

The rearrangement uses TRBV29-1 and TRBJ2-5; weak D call: TRBD2 (5 bases). The germline CDR1 and CDR2 sequences are SQVTM and ANQGSEA. V gave up 7 bases and J gave up 3 bases, with 9 bases separating them. The CDR3 is made up of 11 amino acids. The CDR3 DNA follows: TGCAGCGGGCGAGCGGAAGAGACCCAGTACTTC. This codes for CSGRAEETQYF. The variable domain in full, completed from reference TRBV29-1 and TRBJ2-5, reads SAVISQKPSRDICQRGTSLTIQCQVDSQVTMMFWYRQQPGQSLTLIATANQGSEATYESGFVIDKFPISRPNLTFSTLTVSNMSPEDSSIYLCSGRAEETQYFGPGTRLLVL.

The chain couples TRBV5-1 to TRBJ1-3; 8 bases align to TRBD1. Germline CDR1 is SGHRS and CDR2 is YFSETQ. V was clipped by 5 bases and J by 7 bases; unmatched bases: 8. The CDR3 runs 14 residues. DNA of the CDR3: TGCGCCAGCAGAAGAGGGACAGGACCGAACACCATATATTTT. Translating gives CASRRGTGPNTIYF.

This clonotype was seen a few times. The chain links TRBV7-9 to TRBJ2-3, with D unclear. This CDR3 has 16 residues. Germline V CDR1 and CDR2: SEHNR, FQNEAQ (reference sequence). Trimming shortened V by 0 bases and J by 0 bases, and 10 bases separated the two germline ends. This CDR3 reads CASSLASMTSTDTQYF. The CDR3 DNA reads as TGTGCCAGCAGCTTAGCATCCATGACTAGCACAGATACGCAGTATTTT.

The rearrangement uses TRBV11-2 and TRBJ2-1; D is perhaps TRBD1 (5 bases). The CDR3 spans 16 residues. CDR1 and CDR2 from the germline V gene are SGHAT and FQNNGV. Trimming took off 2 bases at V and 2 bases at J, with 13 bases between the two ends. The CDR3 loop is CASSLFRDRPYNEQFF. The DNA of the CDR3 is TGTGCCAGCAGCTTATTTAGAGACAGACCCTACAATGAGCAGTTCTTC.

This clonotype was detected a few times. V gene TRBV29-1 combines with J gene TRBJ1-1; D ambiguous. Looked up from germline, CDR1 is SQVTM and CDR2 is ANQGSEA. CDR3 size: 14 residues. V was shortened by 1 base and J by 6 bases, with 15 bases between the two germline ends. The CDR3, as DNA: TGCAGCGTTGAAGCGCACAGCCTCGGCGCTGAAGCTTTCTTT. Protein product: CSVEAHSLGAEAFF.

The CDR3 region is CACRGGTEAFF. The CDR3 DNA reads as TGTGCCTGCCGCGGGGGCACTGAAGCTTTCTTT. This sequence joins TRBV6-5 and TRBJ1-1; D might be TRBD1 (5 bases). The CDR3 consists of 11 residues. The V end was cut by 11 bases, the J end by 4 bases, with 11 bases between. Looked up from germline, CDR1 is MNHEY and CDR2 is SVGAGI.

This clonotype was detected once. This chain joins TRBV29-1 and TRBJ1-2; D gene unclear. The germline CDR1 and CDR2 sequences are SQVTM and ANQGSEA. The CDR3 covers 12 residues. Trimming took off 3 bases at V and 4 bases at J, with 9 bases between the two ends. The CDR3 DNA sequence: TGCAGCGTTGAGTTCCAGCTCTATGGCTACACCTTC. Encoded protein: CSVEFQLYGYTF.

This clonotype was counted between two and nine times. The V call is TRBV5-5, the J call TRBJ2-2, with unresolved D. The germline V gene encodes CDR1 SGHKS and CDR2 YYEKEE (reference sequence). V was cut by 1 base and J by 1 base, with 14 bases left in between. CDR3 length equals 17 residues. CDR3 nucleotide sequence: TGTGCCAGCAGCTTGAAACCCGCTCCTTTGAACACCGGGGAGCTGTTTTTT. Protein product: CASSLKPAPLNTGELFF. Full variable domain (remainder filled in from reference TRBV5-5 and TRBJ2-2): DAGVTQSPTHLIKTRGQQVTLRCSPISGHKSVSWYQQVLGQGPQFIFQYYEKEERGRGNFPDRFSARQFPNYSSELNVNALLLGDSALYLCASSLKPAPLNTGELFFGEGSRLTVL.

The chain employs TRBV7-9 and TRBJ2-3; TRBD2 matches at 7 bases. J lost 0 bases, V lost 5 bases, and 8 bases had no gene match. This CDR3 is built from 16 residues. CDR1 is SEHNR and CDR2 is FQNEAQ in the germline V gene (reference sequence). The CDR3 DNA reads TGTGCCAGCAGCCCTAGGCGGGGGATTAGCACAGATACGCAGTATTTT. It is translated as CASSPRRGISTDTQYF.

This rearrangement joins TRBV20-1 to TRBJ2-3, with a possible D match to TRBD1 (6 bases). From germline, CDR1 is DFQATT and CDR2 SNEGSKA (reference sequence). The CDR3 has 17 amino acids. V gave up 3 bases and J gave up 0 bases, with 19 bases separating them. Here the CDR3 reads CSASRRFRGSSTDTQYF. The CDR3 DNA sequence: TGCAGTGCTAGTAGGCGTTTTAGGGGGTCGAGCACAGATACGCAGTATTTT.

The chain is built from TRBV29-1 and TRBJ1-1; D remains unclear. This CDR3 spans 15 amino acids. V lost 6 bases and J lost 8, with 25 bases in between. In germline, CDR1 is SQVTM, CDR2 ANQGSEA. CDR3 sequence reads: CSVGLRQRPPLEAFF. For the CDR3, the DNA is TGCAGCGTGGGTCTCAGGCAGCGACCCCCCCTGGAAGCTTTCTTT.

The rearrangement joins TRBV5-1 to TRBJ2-1, with 7 bases that match TRBD2. The CDR3 covers 15 residues. The V gene end was trimmed by 0 bases and the J gene end by 9 bases; junction bases not matched to a gene: 9. The germline V gene has CDR1 SGHRS and CDR2 YFSETQ. The CDR3 protein is CASSLGREGLSEQFF. The CDR3 DNA reads as TGCGCCAGCAGCTTGGGCAGGGAGGGGTTAAGTGAGCAGTTCTTC.

The chain has TRBV3-1 and TRBJ2-5, with TRBD2 as a possible D gene (5 bases). Trimming took off 4 bases at V and 3 bases at J, with 12 bases between the two ends. The CDR3 consists of 14 residues. Germline CDR1 is LGHDT and CDR2 is YNNKEL (reference sequence). In DNA form, the CDR3 reads TGTGCCAGCAGCCCCTTATTGCGGGAAGAGACCCAGTACTTC. Translated, it gives CASSPLLREETQYF.

J is TRBJ2-1 and V is TRBV30; the D gene could be TRBD1 or TRBD2 (6 bases each). With 3 bases removed from V and 13 bases from J, the gap between germline ends came to 22 bases. The germline CDR1 and CDR2 sequences are GTSNPN and SVGIG (reference sequence). The CDR3 is made up of 14 amino acids. Here the CDR3 reads CAWSLTPQGGDQFF. The CDR3 DNA follows: TGTGCCTGGAGCCTGACACCACAGGGAGGAGACCAGTTCTTC.

The V call is TRBV20-1, the J call TRBJ1-5, with 7 nucleotides matching TRBD1. This CDR3 has 13 amino acids. V shed 6 bases, J shed 4 bases, and the junction held 6 bases outside the gene matches. Germline V lookup: CDR1 DFQATT, CDR2 SNEGSKA (reference sequence). CDR3 in DNA: TGCAGTGCCGCCCGGGACAGAAATCAGCCCCAGCATTTT. Its protein is CSAARDRNQPQHF.

This chain links TRBV28 with TRBJ2-1; D is possibly TRBD1 or TRBD2 (5 bases each). CDR3 size: 14 residues. From germline, CDR1 is MDHEN and CDR2 SYDVKM. V was shortened by 5 bases and J by 7 bases, with 15 bases between the two germline ends. The CDR3 protein is CASSRDPVLNEQFF. As DNA, the CDR3 is TGTGCCAGCAGTCGGGACCCTGTTTTGAATGAGCAGTTCTTC.

This chain joins TRBV18 and TRBJ2-1; D perhaps matches TRBD2 (5 bases). CDR3 length: 15 amino acids. From germline, CDR1 is KGHSH and CDR2 LQKENI. Trimming left V 4 bases short and J 8 bases short, with 18 bases between. The chain's CDR3 is CASSLIAYRWDEQFF. DNA for the CDR3: TGTGCCAGCTCACTAATAGCGTACCGGTGGGATGAGCAGTTCTTC.

This clonotype was seen more than once but under ten times. The V and J genes are TRBV20-1 and TRBJ2-6, with a tentative D call TRBD1 (6 bases). Germline CDR1 and CDR2: DFQATT and SNEGSKA (reference sequence). There are 18 residues in the CDR3. The germline V and J ends were trimmed by 3 bases and 0 bases, with 18 bases remaining between them. Here the CDR3 reads CSARKNAGVNSGANVLTF. CDR3 nucleotide sequence: TGCAGTGCTAGGAAAAACGCAGGGGTAAACTCTGGGGCCAACGTCCTGACTTTC.

The chain links TRBV6-5 to TRBJ2-5, with D maybe TRBD1 (7 bases). This CDR3 contains 15 residues. V gave up 2 bases and J gave up 1 base, with 11 bases separating them. Germline V CDR1 and CDR2: MNHEY, SVGAGI. The CDR3 DNA reads as TGTGCCAGCAGTTACGGGGGGACAGTCCAAGAGACCCAGTACTTC. This gives the protein CASSYGGTVQETQYF.

The chain uses TRBV12-3 or TRBV12-4 and TRBJ2-1, with 7 bases that match TRBD1. Trimming took 7 bases from V and 4 from J; bases not matched to a gene: 16. CDR3 size: 17 residues. This CDR3 reads CASIELPATGIYNEQFF. Here the CDR3 DNA reads TGTGCCAGCATCGAGCTACCGGCGACAGGGATATACAATGAGCAGTTCTTC.